A selection of T cell receptor beta chains follows, all from one sample in a study of T cell repertoires in cytomegalovirus infection. The antigens these receptors bind are not known. In TCRdb, the reads were re-called with MiXCR into one record per CDR3 protein. The repertoire includes about 700,000 distinct CDR3 sequences, around a third of them detected once, and around a sixth sits in the top ten. The input for sequencing was cultured PBMCs, taken from culture after CMV antigen stimulation. Receptors were obtained from a human donor in good health (CMV status not recorded). Some clones in this sample may be carry-over from other donors' samples. Each CDR3 is given with its conserved first and last residue. D genes are given only for firm matches. Expanded clones get a size class; other rows say once, few or many, or leave the size out.

>many|TRBJ2-3|-|TRBV12-3/TRBV12-4
TGTGCCAGCAGCGGTGAGGCCCCTGATACGCAGTATTTT
CASSGEAPDTQYF
>-|TRBJ2-3|-|TRBV20-1
TGCAGTGCTAGAGATCGGTTGTATACGCAGTATTTT
CSARDRLYTQYF
>-|TRBJ2-1|TRBD2|TRBV24-1
TGTGCCACCAGTGACCCAGGACTAGCGGGGGATGAGCAGTTCTTC
CATSDPGLAGDEQFF
>-|TRBJ2-2|TRBD1|TRBV10-3
TGTGCCATCAGTGAGTTTGGGACAGCGGACACCGGGGAGCTGTTTTTT
CAISEFGTADTGELFF
>-|TRBJ1-4|-|TRBV11-1
TGTGCCAGCAGCTCTCGACACCTCGGAAAACTGTTTTTT
CASSSRHLGKLFF
>-|TRBJ2-5|-|TRBV7-2
TGTGCCAGCAGCTTGGGGGGGCCAATAGAGACCCAGTACTTC
CASSLGGPIETQYF
>many|TRBJ1-1|TRBD1|TRBV6-2/TRBV6-3
TGTGCCAGCAGGACCGGGACAGGGGGCGCGTTGGGAGCTTTCTTT
CASRTGTGGALGAFF
>few|TRBJ2-5|-|TRBV11-2
TGTGCCAGCAGCTCGGGCCTCATGGGGGAGACCCAGTACTTC
CASSSGLMGETQYF
>few|TRBJ2-1|TRBD2|TRBV27
TGTGCCAGCAGTTTAGGGGGGGTTGGGAATGAGCAGTTCTTC
CASSLGGVGNEQFF
>few|TRBJ2-7|-|TRBV7-2
TGTGCCAGCAGCCCGCCCCGGTGGGGGGAGGAATTCTACGAGCAGTACTTC
CASSPPRWGEEFYEQYF
>-|TRBJ2-5|TRBD1|TRBV10-2
TGCGCCAGCAGTGAGCGCGACAGGGGAGGAGAGACCCAGTACTTC
CASSERDRGGETQYF
>-|TRBJ2-3|TRBD2|TRBV27
TGTGCCACCCGCCGAAGCGGGGGTGTAGATACGCAGTATTTT
CATRRSGGVDTQYF
>few|TRBJ1-6|TRBD1|TRBV4-1
TGCGCCAGCAGCCCACGGACAGGGGATAGCTCACCCCTCCACTTT
CASSPRTGDSSPLHF
>-|TRBJ2-7|TRBD1|TRBV6-6
TGTGCCAGCAGACCCGGGACAGGAAATTCCTACGAGCAGTACTTC
CASRPGTGNSYEQYF
>-|TRBJ2-1|-|TRBV12-3/TRBV12-4
TGTGCCAGCAGTTCCAGTGGGCTAATTGACAATGAGCAGTTCTTC
CASSSSGLIDNEQFF
>-|TRBJ1-2|-|TRBV11-2
TGTGCCAGCAGCTTAGGCTATCCCGCGATATATGGCTACACCTTC
CASSLGYPAIYGYTF
>-|TRBJ2-7|-|TRBV4-1
TGCGCCAGCAGCCAAGGCCAAAACTACGAGCAGTACTTC
CASSQGQNYEQYF
>-|TRBJ2-6|TRBD1|TRBV2
TGTGCCAGCAGGTGGAGGACAGGGGCGTCTGGGGCCAACGTCCTGACTTTC
CASRWRTGASGANVLTF
>-|TRBJ1-2|-|TRBV28
TGTGCCAGCAGAACTACTCCGGTCCCGGGCTACACCTTC
CASRTTPVPGYTF
>-|TRBJ2-3|-|TRBV24-1
TGTGCCACCAGTGATTTTTCGACCGTATTGGGCACAGATACGCAGTATTTT
CATSDFSTVLGTDTQYF
>few|TRBJ1-1|-|TRBV4-1
TGCGCCAGCAGCCGCGGTGAACAGGGTTGGACTGAAGCTTTCTTT
CASSRGEQGWTEAFF
>few|TRBJ1-5|-|TRBV28
TGTGCCAGCAGTTCGGAGGAACAGAATCAGCAGCCCCAGCATTTT
CASSSEEQNQQPQHF
>-|TRBJ2-1|-|TRBV7-3
TGTGCCAGCAGCTTCTATTCAGCGGCAACCTACAATGAGCAGTTCTTC
CASSFYSAATYNEQFF
>-|TRBJ1-3|-|TRBV28
TGTGCCAGCCGACAGACAGTGTTCTCTGGAAACACCATATATTTT
CASRQTVFSGNTIYF
>-|TRBJ1-1|TRBD1|TRBV12-3/TRBV12-4
TGTGCCAGCTACAGGGGGCGGTGGGGTCGCGACACTGAAGCTTTCTTT
CASYRGRWGRDTEAFF
>few|TRBJ2-1|TRBD2|TRBV7-4
TGTGCCAGCGGTGGGGGATCGGGGGGTTACAATGAGCAGTTCTTC
CASGGGSGGYNEQFF
>-|TRBJ2-1|-|TRBV11-2
TGTGCCAGCAGCTGGTCTGGATCCGGGGAGCAGTTCTTC
CASSWSGSGEQFF
>few|TRBJ2-7|-|TRBV10-3
TGTGCCATCAGTAGCCGAATAGGGTCCTACGAGCAGTACTTC
CAISSRIGSYEQYF
>-|TRBJ1-1|TRBD1|TRBV5-1
TGCGCCAGCAGGGAACCGGGACAGGGAACTGAAGCTTTCTTT
CASREPGQGTEAFF
>many|TRBJ2-7|-|TRBV12-3/TRBV12-4
TGTGCCAGCAGCTTAAGGGCTAGTTCCTACGAGCAGTACTTC
CASSLRASSYEQYF
>-|TRBJ2-1|-|TRBV4-1
TGCGCCAGCAGCCAACGAGGGAGGCCCGTGGTGTACAGCTCCTACAATGAGCAGTTCTTC
CASSQRGRPVVYSSYNEQFF
>-|TRBJ2-1|-|TRBV7-9
TGTGCCAGCAGCTTACTGGGCAGGGAGAATGAGCAGTTCTTC
CASSLLGRENEQFF
>few|TRBJ1-6|-|TRBV27
TGTGCCAGCGAGAGTTCACCCCTCCACTTT
CASESSPLHF
>-|TRBJ2-5|-|TRBV20-1
TGCAGTGCTCCGTGGGCGCAAGGCCTAGGGACCCAGTACTTC
CSAPWAQGLGTQYF
>-|TRBJ2-1|-|TRBV7-2
TGTGCCAGCAGCTTAGTGGGGGGGGGGCCTGGTGAGTTCTTC
CASSLVGGGPGEFF
>-|TRBJ2-1|-|TRBV2
TGTGCCAGCCTACTAGACTATTACTCCTACAATGAGCAGTTCTTC
CASLLDYYSYNEQFF
>-|TRBJ1-1|-|TRBV11-1
TGTGCCAGCAGCTTACGGGGGGGCATGAACACTGAAGCTTTCTTT
CASSLRGGMNTEAFF